This T cell receptor beta chain was obtained from a study of PD-1 blockade in classical Hodgkin lymphoma. Findings and caveats of the study: For complete responders, baseline diversity was comparable to that of newly diagnosed patients. A reduction in baseline TCR diversity was reportedly seen in newly diagnosed patients relative to healthy donors. Repertoire differences lack defined causes, possibly disease activity or prior therapy. Researchers reported that CD4+ TCR diversity, though not CD8+, rose significantly by C4D1.

The J segment lost 7 bases and the V segment lost 6 bases, leaving 13 bases of the junction unmatched. CDR3 length equals 16 residues. Germline V gives CDR1 SQVTM, CDR2 ANQGSEA. Some clones are missing from TCRdb's copy, which holds only in-frame ones; the method was immunoSEQ multiplex PCR. This sample carries some 39,000 clones, 88% of them seen once, and the ten largest clones take roughly 9.1%. Turning to this clone: Antigen: not known.

Exposure to brentuximab vedotin varied, and each patient had relapsed following autologous stem cell transplantation. The origin of this receptor is a human donor with classical Hodgkin lymphoma. The chain couples TRBV29-1 to TRBJ2-2, with 11 positions matching TRBD2. Specimen: peripheral blood mononuclear cells (PBMCs), collected at baseline. CDR3 sequence reads: CSVHTSGSSFVGELFF. The CDR3, as DNA: TGCAGCGTACACACTAGCGGGAGTTCATTCGTCGGGGAGCTGTTTTTT.